This T cell receptor beta chain was recorded in a study of T cell responses to AZD1222 COVID-19 vaccine. Study-level points and caveats: Repertoire sampling occurred only after the peak T cell response.

The table came from immunoSEQ multiplex PCR; TCRdb's copy has only in-frame clones and leaves some out. The sample carries about 170,000 clones, roughly nine tenths recorded once. The CDR3 has 14 residues. V lost 3 bases and J lost 6; bases outside the gene matches: 4. Looked up from germline, CDR1 is MNHEY and CDR2 is SVGAGI. Regarding this clone: Antigen unknown.

The V gene is TRBV6-5, the J gene TRBJ2-2; 7 positions agree with TRBD2. This clonotype originated in an adult in good health. Sequenced here: peripheral blood, sampled on day 0 of AZD1222 vaccination. The CDR3 reads CASSYLAEAGELFF. In DNA form, the CDR3 reads TGTGCCAGCAGTTATCTAGCGGAGGCCGGGGAGCTGTTTTTT.